This T cell receptor (beta chain) was sequenced during a study of T-cell reconstitution after alpha-beta-depleted transplantation in children. This clonotype came up a few times. For TCRbeta, the library was prepared with unique molecular identifiers. MiXCR, applied by TCRdb to the PCR reads, yields one record per CDR3 protein. Of about 500,000 distinct CDR3 sequences listed, about 33% were seen once; the top ten hold 2% to 2.5%. The sequence was collected from a human donor who donated a stem cell graft to a child with aplastic anemia. The material sequenced was PBMCs from the stem cell graft donor, taken from the stem cell graft.

Here the CDR3 reads CASSGGSRSNQPQHF. The CDR3 bases are TGCGCCAGCAGTGGAGGCAGCCGAAGCAATCAGCCCCAGCATTTT. V gene TRBV10-2 combines with J gene TRBJ1-5; no reliable D call. The ends were cut back, 4 bases at V and 1 base at J, with 11 bases in the middle. The germline gives CDR1 WSHSY, CDR2 SAAADI. The length of the CDR3 is 15 residues.